This is a list of T cell receptor beta chains from one sample in a study of cytomegalovirus exposure and HLA in healthy donors. The table came from immunoSEQ multiplex PCR; TCRdb's copy has only in-frame clones and leaves some out. The data contain about 140,000 clones, roughly 80% of them seen just once; the ten biggest clones take up approximately 3%. Sequencing input: PBMCs. These receptors came from a male donor in good health and CMV-seronegative. The CDR3 runs from the conserved cysteine through the conserved F or W. A D gene is named only where the DNA matches it firmly. Clone size is not always given. Where it is, it says once, few, many or a class for expanded clones.

abundance	v_gene	j_gene	d_gene	CDR3aa	CDR3nt
NA	TRBV30	TRBJ2-7	NA	CAWSDPMDSTYEQYF	TGTGCCTGGAGTGATCCCATGGACAGTACCTACGAGCAGTACTTC
NA	TRBV2	TRBJ1-4	NA	CASREKAEGEKLFF	TGTGCCAGCAGGGAAAAAGCGGAGGGTGAAAAACTGTTTTTT
NA	TRBV4-1	TRBJ1-5	TRBD1	CASSQGRPGQLNQPQHF	TGCGCCAGCAGCCAAGGTCGACCGGGACAGCTTAATCAGCCCCAGCATTTT
NA	TRBV5-8	TRBJ1-2	NA	CASSLAGGAANYGYTF	TGTGCCAGCAGCTTGGCCGGGGGGGCTGCTAACTATGGCTACACCTTC
few	TRBV5-1	TRBJ2-5	TRBD1	CASSVQGAGETQYF	TGCGCCAGCAGCGTGCAGGGGGCGGGAGAGACCCAGTACTTC
NA	TRBV7-7	TRBJ2-5	TRBD2	CASSPGLAGETQYF	TGTGCCAGCAGCCCAGGACTAGCGGGAGAGACCCAGTACTTC
NA	TRBV5-1	TRBJ2-5	NA	CASSPSGAPRSVETQYF	TGCGCCAGCAGCCCGTCTGGGGCCCCCCGGTCGGTGGAGACCCAGTACTTC
NA	TRBV5-8	TRBJ1-5	NA	CASSLSAAYSNQPQHF	TGTGCCAGCAGTCTAAGCGCAGCTTATAGCAATCAGCCCCAGCATTTT
once	TRBV6-4	TRBJ2-1	TRBD2	CASLAGGGQFF	TGTGCCAGCCTAGCGGGAGGTGGGCAGTTCTTC
NA	TRBV7-2	TRBJ2-2	TRBD1	CASTRTGSTGELFF	TGTGCCAGCACCCGGACAGGCTCCACCGGGGAGCTGTTTTTT
few	TRBV19	TRBJ2-7	NA	CASSTDREPYEQYF	TGTGCCAGTAGTACGGACCGGGAGCCCTACGAGCAGTACTTC
NA	TRBV18	TRBJ2-5	TRBD2	CASSPYVGGQETQYF	TGTGCCAGCTCACCATATGTGGGAGGGCAAGAGACCCAGTACTTC
NA	TRBV19	TRBJ2-4	NA	CATTSRTVAKNIQYF	TGTGCCACTACTAGCCGGACCGTAGCCAAAAACATTCAGTACTTC
NA	TRBV30	TRBJ1-6	NA	CAWSPTGGMGSPLHF	TGTGCCTGGAGTCCCACGGGGGGAATGGGCTCACCCCTCCACTTT
NA	TRBV15	TRBJ1-6	NA	CATSRDRGATYNSPLHF	TGTGCCACCAGCAGAGATCGGGGGGCTACCTATAATTCACCCCTCCACTTT
NA	TRBV27	TRBJ2-7	TRBD1	CASSLSPGQGAYEQYF	TGTGCCAGCAGTTTATCCCCCGGGCAGGGGGCCTACGAGCAGTACTTC
NA	TRBV11-2	TRBJ2-5	TRBD1	CASSLVGTVSGETQYF	TGTGCCAGCAGCTTAGTCGGGACAGTCTCCGGCGAGACCCAGTACTTC
NA	TRBV19	TRBJ1-2	NA	CASSMSTVIYGYTF	TGTGCCAGTAGTATGTCAACAGTAATATATGGCTACACCTTC
NA	TRBV7-7	TRBJ2-1	TRBD1	CASSSGTGAYNEQFF	TGTGCCAGCAGCTCTGGGACAGGTGCCTACAATGAGCAGTTCTTC
NA	TRBV10-2	TRBJ2-3	TRBD2	CASSGLANPQIGTQYF	TGCGCCAGCAGTGGACTAGCGAATCCACAGATTGGTACGCAGTATTTT
once	TRBV19	TRBJ2-7	NA	CATSFDTHYDEQYF	TGTGCCACCTCCTTCGACACCCATTATGATGAGCAGTACTTC
NA	TRBV4-2	TRBJ2-5	TRBD2	CASSQLAGAQETQYF	TGTGCCAGCAGCCAGTTAGCGGGGGCTCAAGAGACCCAGTACTTC
NA	TRBV7-6	TRBJ2-7	NA	CASSLGPGTYEQYF	TGTGCCAGCAGCTTAGGTCCGGGAACCTACGAGCAGTACTTC
NA	TRBV11-3	TRBJ2-2	TRBD2	CASSLTSGTGELFF	TGTGCCAGCAGCTTGACTAGCGGAACCGGGGAGCTGTTTTTT
NA	TRBV5-1	TRBJ2-1	TRBD2	CASSSGERGYNEQFF	TGCGCCAGCAGCTCGGGGGAGCGGGGCTACAATGAGCAGTTCTTC
NA	TRBV19	TRBJ2-7	NA	CASSARDILSDEQYF	TGTGCCAGTAGTGCCCGGGACATCCTTTCCGACGAGCAGTACTTC
few	TRBV28	TRBJ2-1	TRBD2	CASSEIAGSYNEQFF	TGTGCCAGCAGTGAAATAGCGGGCTCCTACAATGAGCAGTTCTTC
once	TRBV7-2	TRBJ1-5	TRBD1	CASSFRTGPDQPQHF	TGTGCCAGCAGCTTCCGGACAGGACCGGATCAGCCCCAGCATTTT
NA	TRBV7-2	TRBJ2-7	NA	CASRPPGTLYEQYF	TGTGCCAGCCGTCCCCCCGGGACACTCTACGAGCAGTACTTC
NA	TRBV5-1	TRBJ2-7	TRBD1	CASSFQGAPYEQYF	TGCGCCAGCAGCTTCCAGGGGGCCCCCTACGAGCAGTACTTC
few	TRBV14	TRBJ2-6	NA	CASSLDREGANVLTF	TGTGCCAGCAGCCTAGATAGGGAGGGGGCCAACGTCCTGACTTTC
few	TRBV19	TRBJ2-3	TRBD2	CASSILAGRDTQYF	TGTGCCAGTAGTATTCTAGCGGGGAGAGATACGCAGTATTTT
once	TRBV5-1	TRBJ2-1	TRBD1	CASSLEQGPYNEQFF	TGCGCCAGCAGCTTAGAACAGGGGCCGTACAATGAGCAGTTCTTC
NA	TRBV2	TRBJ2-7	TRBD2	CASSWGGRSYEQYF	TGTGCCAGCTCCTGGGGGGGTCGATCCTACGAGCAGTACTTC
NA	TRBV11-3	TRBJ2-5	NA	CASSLVPGETQYF	TGTGCCAGCAGCTTAGTCCCGGGGGAGACCCAGTACTTC
NA	TRBV18	TRBJ2-7	NA	CASSPQDSSSYEQYF	TGTGCCAGCTCACCACAAGACAGCAGCTCCTACGAGCAGTACTTC
NA	TRBV7-8	TRBJ2-2	NA	CASSLLAGEPGELFF	TGTGCCAGCAGCTTATTGGCAGGGGAGCCCGGGGAGCTGTTTTTT
few	TRBV27	TRBJ1-2	NA	CASSLSLGSYGYTF	TGTGCCAGCAGTTTATCACTCGGGAGCTATGGCTACACCTTC
NA	TRBV27	TRBJ2-7	TRBD2	CASSLSGRAYEQYF	TGTGCCAGCAGTTTGAGCGGGAGGGCCTACGAGCAGTACTTC
NA	TRBV10-1	TRBJ1-6	TRBD1	CASTQGASPLHF	TGCGCCAGCACCCAGGGGGCTTCACCCCTCCACTTT
NA	TRBV18	TRBJ2-3	NA	CASSPGGGGDTQYF	TGTGCCAGCTCGCCAGGCGGGGGCGGGGATACGCAGTATTTT
NA	TRBV9	TRBJ2-2	TRBD2	CASSVVFGGGNTGELFF	TGTGCCAGCAGCGTAGTTTTTGGCGGGGGGAACACCGGGGAGCTGTTTTTT
NA	TRBV5-3	TRBJ1-5	NA	CARSLDPTPESNQPQHF	TGTGCCAGAAGCTTGGACCCAACTCCCGAAAGCAATCAGCCCCAGCATTTT
NA	TRBV13	TRBJ2-7	TRBD2	CASSLPGGDSYEQYF	TGTGCCAGCAGCTTACCGGGAGGAGACTCCTACGAGCAGTACTTC
NA	TRBV7-3	TRBJ2-2	NA	CASSLTFQGGAGELFF	TGTGCCAGCAGCTTAACTTTCCAGGGGGGTGCCGGGGAGCTGTTTTTT
NA	TRBV6-5	TRBJ1-1	NA	CASSSRGRGFTEAFF	TGTGCCAGCAGTTCCCGCGGCAGGGGTTTTACTGAAGCTTTCTTT
NA	TRBV7-2	TRBJ2-5	TRBD2	CASSLTSSGRQETQYF	TGTGCCAGCAGCTTAACGTCTAGCGGGAGACAAGAGACCCAGTACTTC
NA	TRBV4-1	TRBJ2-7	NA	CASSPTSTGPYEQYF	TGCGCCAGCAGCCCAACATCAACAGGCCCCTACGAGCAGTACTTC
NA	TRBV6-1	TRBJ2-7	NA	CASSEFASSYEQYF	TGTGCCAGCAGTGAATTTGCGAGCTCCTACGAGCAGTACTTC
NA	TRBV9	TRBJ2-3	TRBD2	CASSKGSGRAGGDTQYF	TGTGCCAGCAGCAAAGGAAGCGGGAGGGCCGGGGGAGATACGCAGTATTTT
NA	TRBV9	TRBJ2-2	NA	CASSVALTGELFF	TGTGCCAGCAGCGTAGCCCTCACCGGGGAGCTGTTTTTT
NA	TRBV5-1	TRBJ2-7	NA	CASSSRVSSYEQYF	TGCGCCAGCAGCTCCCGGGTGAGCTCCTACGAGCAGTACTTC
NA	TRBV5-1	TRBJ1-3	NA	CASSPDTFGNTIYF	TGCGCCAGCTCCCCAGACACCTTTGGAAACACCATATATTTT
NA	TRBV9	TRBJ2-1	TRBD1	CASSVRDRVDNEQFF	TGTGCCAGCAGCGTCCGGGACAGGGTCGACAATGAGCAGTTCTTC
NA	TRBV6-5	TRBJ2-5	NA	CASSYQGRGMETQYF	TGTGCCAGCAGTTATCAGGGTAGGGGTATGGAGACCCAGTACTTC